This T cell receptor (beta chain) appears in the sequencing data of a study of T cells in localized non-small cell lung cancer. Findings of the study overall: Appearance in adjacent lung was seen for a median around 60 of the top 100 tumor clones. The tumor had only one region sequenced, so heterogeneity remains possible. Higher adjacent-lung clonality was associated with shorter survival.

Libraries were prepared by immunoSEQ multiplex PCR; TCRdb keeps only in-frame clonotypes and omits some of them. The sample records 30,000 to 40,000 clones, 78% being singletons. A word on this clone: No antigen is known for it.

Specimen: peripheral blood, collected before any cancer treatment. The sequence was obtained from a male donor aged 60 or over with stage II squamous cell lung carcinoma.

The CDR3 loop is CASSLQTGELFF. DNA for the CDR3: TGTGCCAGCAGTTTACAGACCGGGGAGCTGTTTTTT. V and J are TRBV27 and TRBJ2-2; D unclear. V gave up 2 bases and J gave up 5 bases, with 3 bases separating them. Germline V lookup: CDR1 MNHEY, CDR2 SMNVEV (reference sequence). The CDR3 loop spans 12 amino acids.